This T cell receptor beta chain was recorded in a study of blood T cell repertoires in COVID-19. Study overall: T cells, B-cell-depleted T cells, or PBMCs supplied cDNA or gDNA.

Source study methods: Estimates of nucleated cell counts were drawn from the amplification of reference gene primers. TCRdb keeps only in-frame clones here, not all; method: immunoSEQ multiplex PCR. V, J and clone size reflect that table, while D and trimming were determined from the DNA. The table lists some 170,000 clones, 60% to 80% of them singletons, with 26% in the top ten. What was sequenced was peripheral blood. The clonotype originates from a woman between 65 and 79 years old with acute or convalescent COVID-19.

Written as DNA, the CDR3 is TGTGCCAGCAGCCCCCACAGACAGAGCCGCACTGAAGCTTTCTTT. Translation gives CASSPHRQSRTEAFF. The V call is TRBV7-3, the J call TRBJ1-1; tentatively, D is TRBD1 (5 bases). Germline V gene lookup returns CDR1 SGHTA and CDR2 FQGTGA. The germline V and J ends were trimmed by 5 bases and 4 bases, with 17 bases remaining between them. The CDR3 spans 15 residues.